The rows below give T cell receptor beta chains drawn from one sample of a study of T cell responses to AZD1222 COVID-19 vaccine. Assay used: immunoSEQ multiplex PCR; TCRdb lists only in-frame clones, some missing. This table has about 130,000 clones, approximately 94% appearing once. The sequences come from peripheral blood, collected on day 0 of AZD1222 vaccination. The source of these receptors is an adult in good health. Both conserved end residues are part of each CDR3. Fields, in order: J gene, V gene, D gene, clone size, CDR3 protein, CDR3 DNA. A D gene is named only where the DNA matches it firmly. Where a row states a size, it is once, few, many or the class of an expanded clone; other rows omit it.

TRBJ2-1 | TRBV15 | TRBD2 | NA | CATGTSADEQFF | TGTGCCACCGGGACTAGCGCCGATGAGCAGTTCTTC
TRBJ1-2 | TRBV19 | NA | NA | CASKDRTYGYTF | TGTGCCAGTAAGGACAGAACCTATGGCTACACCTTC
TRBJ1-2 | TRBV4-3 | NA | once | CASSQDVWDRLGGYTF | TGCGCCAGCAGCCAAGATGTCTGGGACCGGCTCGGAGGCTACACCTTC
TRBJ2-7 | TRBV25-1 | NA | NA | CASSPWAEPYEQYF | TGTGCCAGCAGCCCTTGGGCGGAGCCCTACGAGCAGTACTTC
TRBJ1-6 | TRBV5-5 | NA | few | CASSAGLGGPNSPLHF | TGTGCCAGCAGCGCCGGTTTGGGGGGGCCTAATTCACCCCTCCACTTT
TRBJ1-1 | TRBV6-5 | NA | NA | CASSPRQVGRTEAFF | TGTGCCAGCAGTCCTAGACAGGTCGGGCGCACTGAAGCTTTCTTT
TRBJ2-5 | TRBV12-3/TRBV12-4 | NA | NA | CASQRFQETQYF | TGTGCCAGCCAGCGATTCCAAGAGACCCAGTACTTC
TRBJ2-1 | TRBV3-1/TRBV3-2 | NA | NA | CASSLYRPHNEQFF | TGTGCCAGCAGCCTATATAGACCCCACAATGAGCAGTTCTTC
TRBJ2-6 | TRBV5-4 | NA | NA | CASSLQSGANVLTF | TGTGCCAGCAGCTTGCAGTCTGGGGCCAACGTCCTGACTTTC
TRBJ2-7 | TRBV27 | NA | NA | CASSLGQGSYEQYF | TGTGCCAGCAGTTTGGGCCAGGGCTCCTACGAGCAGTACTTC
TRBJ2-4 | TRBV19 | TRBD2 | NA | CASSPRTKLAEENIQYF | TGTGCCAGTAGTCCACGCACAAAACTAGCGGAAGAAAACATTCAGTACTTC
TRBJ2-7 | TRBV2 | NA | once | CASRRDGTPSYEQYF | TGTGCCAGCAGGCGGGACGGGACCCCATCCTACGAGCAGTACTTC
TRBJ1-2 | TRBV2 | NA | once | CASSVTGSGTF | TGTGCCAGCAGTGTAACAGGGAGTGGTACCTTC
TRBJ2-6 | TRBV5-1 | NA | once | CASSLVSSGANVLTF | TGCGCCAGCAGCTTGGTGAGCTCTGGGGCCAACGTCCTGACTTTC
TRBJ1-1 | TRBV29-1 | TRBD1 | NA | CSGGQGNTEAFF | TGCAGCGGGGGACAGGGGAACACTGAAGCTTTCTTT
TRBJ1-6 | TRBV6-5 | NA | NA | CASTGGSSYNSPLHF | TGTGCCAGCACCGGGGGGAGCTCCTATAATTCACCCCTCCACTTT
TRBJ1-1 | TRBV7-2 | NA | NA | CASSLQGPMNTEAFF | TGTGCCAGCAGCTTACAAGGCCCCATGAACACTGAAGCTTTCTTT
TRBJ1-2 | TRBV2 | NA | NA | CASMRYYGYTF | TGTGCCAGCATGCGGTACTATGGCTACACCTTC
TRBJ1-2 | TRBV7-9 | NA | NA | CASSSLSGPTADYGYTF | TGTGCCAGCAGCTCCCTTTCCGGGCCTACGGCGGACTATGGCTACACCTTC
TRBJ1-6 | TRBV4-2 | NA | NA | CASSQDTGWNSPLHF | TGTGCCAGCAGCCAAGATACAGGGTGGAATTCACCCCTCCACTTT
TRBJ1-4 | TRBV7-8 | TRBD1 | NA | CASGHRTGIEKLFF | TGTGCCAGCGGACACCGGACAGGGATTGAAAAACTGTTTTTT
TRBJ2-1 | TRBV7-3 | TRBD2 | NA | CASSLSSGRANEQFF | TGTGCCAGCAGCTTAAGTAGCGGGAGGGCCAATGAGCAGTTCTTC
TRBJ2-7 | TRBV5-1 | TRBD2 | NA | CASSLASGPYEQYF | TGCGCCAGCAGCTTGGCTAGCGGTCCCTACGAGCAGTACTTC
TRBJ1-4 | TRBV18 | TRBD1 | NA | CASSPTGARREKLFF | TGTGCCAGCTCACCTACAGGGGCGCGCCGGGAAAAACTGTTTTTT
TRBJ2-5 | TRBV15 | NA | NA | CATQKYQERTQYF | TGTGCCACCCAAAAGTATCAGGAAAGGACCCAGTACTTC
TRBJ1-5 | TRBV6-6 | TRBD1 | NA | CASTGQGENQPQHF | TGTGCCAGCACGGGACAGGGGGAGAATCAGCCCCAGCATTTT
TRBJ2-2 | TRBV6-5 | NA | NA | CASSRTRTTGELFF | TGTGCCAGCAGCCGCACCCGCACAACCGGGGAGCTGTTTTTT
TRBJ2-1 | TRBV30 | NA | NA | CAWSVGVVGGEQFF | TGTGCCTGGAGTGTAGGGGTAGTCGGGGGTGAGCAGTTCTTC
TRBJ1-2 | TRBV19 | NA | NA | CASRKGGYTF | TGTGCCAGTAGGAAGGGTGGCTACACCTTC
TRBJ1-5 | TRBV5-1 | NA | once | CASSLEGDGNQPQHF | TGCGCCAGCAGCTTAGAGGGGGATGGCAATCAGCCCCAGCATTTT
TRBJ1-5 | TRBV12-3/TRBV12-4 | TRBD1 | NA | CASTEGQDQPQHF | TGTGCCAGCACCGAAGGACAGGATCAGCCCCAGCATTTT
TRBJ1-2 | TRBV28 | NA | NA | CASSHRLGSNYGYTF | TGTGCCAGCAGCCACCGCCTAGGGAGTAACTATGGCTACACCTTC
TRBJ2-7 | TRBV20-1 | NA | NA | CSASDRLIEQYF | TGCAGTGCTAGTGATCGTCTTATCGAGCAGTACTTC
TRBJ2-3 | TRBV14 | TRBD2 | few | CASSQSRWTSGRAEDTQYF | TGTGCCAGCAGCCAATCAAGGTGGACTAGCGGGAGGGCTGAAGATACGCAGTATTTT
TRBJ2-7 | TRBV6-5 | NA | once | CASSLGGREQYF | TGTGCCAGCAGTCTGGGGGGGCGGGAGCAGTACTTC
TRBJ2-1 | TRBV11-3 | NA | NA | CASSLPTGFSYYNEQFF | TGTGCCAGCAGCCTACCTACCGGATTTTCCTACTACAATGAGCAGTTCTTC
TRBJ2-5 | TRBV24-1 | NA | NA | CATSDRRLTQYF | TGTGCCACCAGTGATCGTCGTCTGACCCAGTACTTC
TRBJ2-1 | TRBV9 | NA | NA | CASAPGGTSSYNEQFF | TGTGCCAGCGCTCCGGGCGGAACCAGCTCCTACAATGAGCAGTTCTTC
TRBJ2-7 | TRBV7-9 | NA | NA | CASSSAQSFNYEQYF | TGTGCCAGCAGCTCGGCCCAGTCCTTTAACTACGAGCAGTACTTC
TRBJ2-2 | TRBV29-1 | NA | NA | CSVGAVSGELFF | TGCAGCGTTGGGGCAGTGTCCGGGGAGCTGTTTTTT
TRBJ2-1 | TRBV30 | TRBD2 | NA | CAWSVLPGTSGRALANNEQFF | TGTGCCTGGAGCGTACTGCCCGGGACTAGCGGGAGGGCCCTGGCTAACAATGAGCAGTTCTTC
TRBJ2-7 | TRBV5-1 | TRBD1 | NA | CASSLGHRDRNYEQYF | TGCGCCAGCAGCTTGGGGCACCGGGACAGAAACTACGAGCAGTACTTC
TRBJ2-2 | TRBV6-1 | NA | once | CASSELWQVNTGELFF | TGTGCCAGCAGTGAACTTTGGCAGGTGAACACCGGGGAGCTGTTTTTT
TRBJ2-2 | TRBV7-9 | TRBD2 | NA | CASTSGASGVTGELFF | TGTGCCAGCACATCTGGGGCTAGCGGGGTCACCGGGGAGCTGTTTTTT
TRBJ2-7 | TRBV7-8 | NA | few | CASSSLWTIPPGWYF | TGTGCCAGCAGCTCTCTCTGGACTATCCCCCCCGGATGGTACTTC
TRBJ2-1 | TRBV3-1/TRBV3-2 | NA | NA | CASSQRPRGGGRNEQFF | TGTGCCAGCAGCCAACGCCCCCGCGGAGGAGGTCGCAATGAGCAGTTCTTC